The T cell receptor beta chain under discussion was sequenced for a study of blood T cell repertoires in COVID-19. Whole-study context: Samples representing acute and convalescent COVID-19 were sourced from the United States, Italy and Spain. Sample material is recorded as cDNA or gDNA derived from T cells, B-cell-depleted T cells, or PBMCs.

Profiling relied on immunoSEQ multiplex PCR, and the TCRdb table lists in-frame clones only, not all of them. Of about 110,000 clones in the sample, 80% to 90% were seen once. The CDR3 length is 12 residues. Trimming shortened V by 2 bases and J by 7 bases, and 7 bases separated the two germline ends. Per germline, CDR1 SGHNT and CDR2 YYREEE (reference sequence). This clone was seen only a few times. The chain employs TRBV5-4 and TRBJ2-1, with TRBD1 as a possible D gene (6 bases). The sequence came from a woman aged 55-69 years with acute or convalescent COVID-19. The sequenced sample was peripheral blood. CDR3 sequence (DNA): TGTGCCAGCAGCTTAGGGGGAAATGAGCAGTTCTTC. Residues: CASSLGGNEQFF.